This T cell receptor (beta chain) was recovered during a study of T cells after yellow fever vaccination. Points from the study as a whole: The secondary T-cell response peaked on day 5, not day 15, but was weaker.

The V gene's germline CDR1 is SGHRS and CDR2 YFSETQ. This CDR3 is built from 15 residues. V gave up 0 bases and J gave up 2 bases, with 12 bases separating them. They built TCR cDNA with 5'RACE template switching, a step that put in a universal primer site and UMIs. From the 5' RACE reads, TCRdb called clonotypes with MiXCR, one entry per CDR3 protein. The profile covers fewer than 100,000 distinct CDR3 sequences, with over 8% appearing a single time and approximately 16% taken by the ten largest. This TCR derives from a man aged 18 to 35 who received the YFV17D yellow fever vaccine. This specimen was CD8+ T cells not binding an NS4B(214-222) dextramer, sorted from PBMCs, taken around 16 days after the first yellow fever vaccination. This sequence joins TRBV5-1 and TRBJ2-7; no firm D call. The CDR3 DNA follows: TGCGCCAGCAGCTTGGTTGCCAGCATCCCCTACGAGCAGTACTTC. It specifies CASSLVASIPYEQYF.